This T cell receptor beta chain was observed in a study of blood T cell repertoires in COVID-19. Whole-study context: Researchers got acute and convalescent COVID-19 samples from the United States, Italy and Spain. T cells, B-cell-depleted T cells, or PBMCs supplied cDNA or gDNA.

This CDR3 spans 15 amino acids. Trimming cost V 5 bases and J 3 bases; bases outside gene matches: 4. Germline loops: CDR1 SEHNR, CDR2 FQNEAQ (reference sequence). In the original processing: Nucleated cell number was recorded as an estimate derived from reference gene primer amplification. Assay: immunoSEQ multiplex PCR; the TCRdb copy retains only in-frame clones and omits some. V, J and clone size are those of that table, while D and trimming were read from the DNA. The sample lists just over 90,000 clones; almost 80% were seen once. This clone has just one count. This TCR derives from a human donor in a cohort sampled during active COVID-19. Sequenced: peripheral blood. This chain uses TRBV7-9 with TRBJ1-2, with TRBD1 identical over 12 bases. CDR3 bases: TGTGCCAGCAGCAACCGGGACAGGGGGCACTATGGCTACACCTTC. This gives the protein CASSNRDRGHYGYTF.